These 12 T cell receptor beta chains were all obtained from the same sample, sequenced in a study of T cell repertoires in ileal Crohn's disease. The time point: neoterminal ileum biopsy at postoperative endoscopy, about 6 months after surgery. Sequencing used immunoSEQ multiplex PCR; TCRdb keeps in-frame clones, though not all of them. The sample holds fewer than 6,500 clones, nearly 80% seen once. The sequenced sample was ileal tissue. These receptors all stem from an adult with Crohn's disease.

Written as DNA, the CDR3 is TGTGCCAGCAGCGTAGCTAGCACAGATACGCAGTATTTT. Residues: CASSVASTDTQYF. This chain joins TRBV11-3 and TRBJ2-3; D is unresolved. The V gene lost 5 bases and the J gene lost 0 bases, with 6 bases spanning the gap. CDR1 is SGHNT, CDR2 YENEEA, per germline. The CDR3 sequence is 13 residues long.

The chain joins TRBV27 to TRBJ1-3; D ambiguous. The germline V gene has CDR1 MNHEY and CDR2 SMNVEV (reference sequence). This CDR3 is 13 amino acids long. Deletions cut 6 bases from V and 4 bases from J, with 10 bases between. In DNA, the CDR3 is TGTGCCAGCAGCCAATCGATAGGAAACACCATATATTTT. This codes for CASSQSIGNTIYF.

CDR3 loop: CASSPITAHYGYTF. CDR3 in DNA: TGTGCCAGCAGCCCCATAACTGCGCACTATGGCTACACCTTC. This chain joins TRBV6-5 and TRBJ1-2; D is unresolved. Germline assignment: CDR1 MNHEY and CDR2 SVGAGI. The CDR3 is made up of 14 amino acids. V dropped 6 bases and J dropped 3 bases, with 14 bases sitting between them.

The chain links TRBV28 to TRBJ2-1; 9 bases map to TRBD2. Germline V CDR1 and CDR2: MDHEN, SYDVKM. The junction had 9 bases not matched to a gene; V was cut back by 8 bases and J by 7 bases. The CDR3 spans 14 residues. The CDR3, as DNA: TGTGCCAGCCTTCATGGACTAGCGACTAATGAGCAGTTCTTC. This gives the protein CASLHGLATNEQFF. Full variable domain (outside the CDR3, taken from reference TRBV28 and TRBJ2-1): DVKVTQSSRYLVKRTGEKVFLECVQDMDHENMFWYRQDPGLGLRLIYFSYDVKMKEKGDIPEGYSVSREKKERFSLILESASTNQTSMYLCASLHGLATNEQFFGPGTRLTVL.

The chain recombines TRBV5-4 with TRBJ2-7; no clear D. Germline V gives CDR1 SGHNT, CDR2 YYREEE (reference sequence). The V gene lost 1 base and the J gene lost 4 bases, with 12 bases spanning the gap. CDR3 length equals 14 residues. CDR3 bases: TGTGCCAGCAGCTTGCCCCTAGGGAATTACGAGCAGTACTTC. Translation gives CASSLPLGNYEQYF.

The gene calls are TRBV7-6 and TRBJ2-5; D gene uncertain. V lost 2 bases, J lost 5 bases, and 9 bases lay in between. Germline loops: CDR1 SGHVS, CDR2 FNYEAQ. The CDR3 runs 13 residues. In nucleotides, the CDR3 is TGTGCCAGCAGCTTAACAGCGAAGGAGACCCAGTACTTC. Translation: CASSLTAKETQYF.

V is TRBV5-6 and J is TRBJ2-7; no firm D call. From germline, CDR1 is SGHDT and CDR2 YYEEEE. V was cut by 1 base and J by 2 bases, with 10 bases left in between. This CDR3 spans 14 amino acids. CDR3 region: CASSLIARPYEQYF. DNA of the CDR3: TGTGCCAGCAGCTTGATAGCCCGGCCCTACGAGCAGTACTTC.

This clone was counted only a few times. The rearrangement joins TRBV5-1 to TRBJ1-1, with a tentative D call TRBD1 (6 bases). Trimming took off 2 bases at V and 2 bases at J, with 10 bases between the two ends. There are 14 residues in the CDR3. Germline V gene lookup returns CDR1 SGHRS and CDR2 YFSETQ. This CDR3 is CASSLQGPNTEAFF. In nucleotides, the CDR3 is TGCGCCAGCAGCTTACAGGGACCCAACACTGAAGCTTTCTTT.

The rearrangement joins TRBV6-5 to TRBJ1-3, with no clear D. Germline V lookup: CDR1 MNHEY, CDR2 SVGAGI. V shed 5 bases and J shed 0 bases, with 11 bases lying between them. The CDR3 spans 15 residues. The CDR3 nucleotides read TGTGCCAGCAGTACAAGGGCCGTCTCTGGAAACACCATATATTTT. Translation gives CASSTRAVSGNTIYF.

This chain uses TRBV18 with TRBJ2-7, with 8 bases lining up with TRBD1. The J segment lost 3 bases and the V segment lost 5 bases, leaving 12 bases of the junction unmatched. The germline CDR1 and CDR2 sequences are KGHSH and LQKENI. The CDR3 is 16 residues long. The DNA of the CDR3 is TGTGCCAGCTCAGAACCAGGGGGCAGGGTAGGCTACGAGCAGTACTTC. Translating it yields CASSEPGGRVGYEQYF.

The rearrangement uses TRBV7-6 and TRBJ1-5; the match to TRBD1 covers 7 bases. V gave up 5 bases and J gave up 3 bases; unmatched junction bases: 7. The CDR3 runs 15 residues. Germline-derived CDR1 and CDR2 are SGHVS and FNYEAQ. The CDR3: CASSLGQQPNQPQHF. CDR3 nucleotide sequence: TGTGCCAGCAGCCTGGGACAGCAACCCAATCAGCCCCAGCATTTT.

The chain employs TRBV11-2 and TRBJ2-5; tentatively, D is TRBD2 (7 bases). Trimming removed 3 bases from V and 5 bases from J, with 19 bases in between. There are 16 residues in the CDR3. Germline loops: CDR1 SGHAT, CDR2 FQNNGV. The CDR3 protein is CASSFPQGGAHETQYF. In nucleotides, the CDR3 is TGTGCCAGCAGCTTCCCACAGGGAGGGGCACACGAGACCCAGTACTTC.